This T cell receptor (beta chain) was found in a study of blood T cell repertoires in COVID-19. Study-level information: PBMCs, B-cell-depleted T cells, or T cells were the source of the cDNA or gDNA that made up the material.

Only in-frame clones appear in the TCRdb table, and some are missing; sequencing was by immunoSEQ multiplex PCR. The sample lists under 200,000 clones, about 87% occurring once. Trimming cost V 6 bases and J 7 bases, with 19 bases left between them. CDR3 length: 14 amino acids. CDR1 and CDR2 (germline): SGHKS, YYEKEE (reference sequence). The TCR was taken from a man aged 18-30 years with active or convalescent COVID-19. Specimen: peripheral blood. The chain uses TRBV5-5 and TRBJ2-5, with D perhaps matching TRBD2 (6 bases). DNA of the CDR3: TGTGCCAGCACCGATACTAGCTGGAAAGCGACCCAGTACTTC. Translation: CASTDTSWKATQYF.